This TCR beta chain appears in the sequencing data of a study of technical replicates of blood from a handful of donors. The table came from immunoSEQ multiplex PCR; TCRdb's copy has only in-frame clones and leaves some out. The table includes 55,000 to 75,000 clones, around 96% detected once. Trimming took off 4 bases at V and 5 bases at J, with 8 bases between the two ends. Germline CDR1 GTSNPN, CDR2 SVGIG (reference sequence). The CDR3 is 11 residues long. Sequenced sample: PBMCs. The chain carries TRBV30 and TRBJ2-5; no definite D call. The TCR sequence derives from a human donor in good health. Some clones in this sample may be carry-over from other donors' samples. DNA for the CDR3: TGTGCCTGGACAGTTCTGGAGACCCAGTACTTC. It translates to CAWTVLETQYF.